This TCR beta chain was captured by sequencing in a study of T cell responses to AZD1222 COVID-19 vaccine. Second doses at about 4 or about 12 weeks were pooled. General observations from the study: Among the donors, most were white British and more were female, and clonal diversity was possibly underestimated. Without day 14 samples, only post-peak T cell repertoires were studied.

The table came from immunoSEQ multiplex PCR; TCRdb's copy has only in-frame clones and leaves some out. In the table there are roughly 170,000 clones, roughly 94% of which are singletons. Note on this clone: No antigen is known for it.

This sample comprised peripheral blood, obtained 28 days after the second AZD1222 dose. The clonotype comes from an adult who received the AZD1222 COVID-19 vaccine.

The CDR3 here is CAISETAERYQPQHF. CDR3 DNA sequence: TGTGCCATCAGTGAGACAGCAGAAAGGTATCAGCCCCAGCATTTT. The chain carries TRBV10-3 and TRBJ1-5; D not certain. Per the germline V gene, CDR1 is ENHRY and CDR2 is SYGVKD. Trimming stripped 2 bases from V and 5 bases from J, with 13 bases between. The CDR3 is 15 residues long.